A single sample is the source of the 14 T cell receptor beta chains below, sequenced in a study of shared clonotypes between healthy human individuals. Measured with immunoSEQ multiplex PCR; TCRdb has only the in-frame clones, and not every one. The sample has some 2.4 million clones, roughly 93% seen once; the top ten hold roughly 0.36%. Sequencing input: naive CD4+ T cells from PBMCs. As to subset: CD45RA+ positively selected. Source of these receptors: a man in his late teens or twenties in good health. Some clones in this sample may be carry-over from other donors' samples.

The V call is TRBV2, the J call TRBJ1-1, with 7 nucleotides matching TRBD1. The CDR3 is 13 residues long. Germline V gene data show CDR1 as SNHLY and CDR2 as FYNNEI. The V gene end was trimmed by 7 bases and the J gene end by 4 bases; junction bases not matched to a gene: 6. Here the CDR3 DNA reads TGTGCCAGCACTAGGGGGCCGGGCACTGAAGCTTTCTTT. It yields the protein CASTRGPGTEAFF.

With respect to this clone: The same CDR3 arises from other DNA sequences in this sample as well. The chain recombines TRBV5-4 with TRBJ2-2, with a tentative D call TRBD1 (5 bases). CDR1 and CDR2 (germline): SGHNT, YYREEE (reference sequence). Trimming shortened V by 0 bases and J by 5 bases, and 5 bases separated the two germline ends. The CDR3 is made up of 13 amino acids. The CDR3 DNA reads TGTGCCAGCAGCTTGGGACAGACCGGGGAGCTGTTTTTT. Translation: CASSLGQTGELFF.

The CDR3 loop reads CASSEGGGLRQYF. The CDR3 DNA reads as TGTGCCAGCAGTGAAGGGGGGGGCCTTAGACAGTACTTC. V usage is TRBV6-1 and J usage is TRBJ2-5; D is possibly TRBD2 (7 bases). The CDR3 covers 13 residues. V lost 1 base and J 11 bases, leaving 14 bases between the germline ends. Per germline, CDR1 MNHNS and CDR2 SASEGT.

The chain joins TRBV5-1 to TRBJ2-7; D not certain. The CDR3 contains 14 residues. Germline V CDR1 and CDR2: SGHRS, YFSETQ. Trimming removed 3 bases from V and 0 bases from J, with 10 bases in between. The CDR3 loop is CASSSDTVSYEQYF. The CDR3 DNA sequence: TGCGCCAGCAGCTCCGACACCGTCTCCTACGAGCAGTACTTC.

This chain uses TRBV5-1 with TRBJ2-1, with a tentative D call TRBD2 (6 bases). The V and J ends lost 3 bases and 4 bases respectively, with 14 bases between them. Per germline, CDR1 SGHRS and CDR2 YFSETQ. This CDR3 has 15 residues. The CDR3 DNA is TGCGCCAGCAGCTATAGCGGAAATTATTACAATGAGCAGTTCTTC. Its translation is CASSYSGNYYNEQFF.

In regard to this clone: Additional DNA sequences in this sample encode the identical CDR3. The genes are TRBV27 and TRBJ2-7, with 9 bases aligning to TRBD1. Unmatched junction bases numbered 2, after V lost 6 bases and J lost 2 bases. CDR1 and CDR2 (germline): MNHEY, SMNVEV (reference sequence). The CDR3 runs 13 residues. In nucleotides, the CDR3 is TGTGCCAGCAGCCGGGACAGGGCCTACGAGCAGTACTTC. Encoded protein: CASSRDRAYEQYF.

CDR3 coding DNA: TGTGCCAGCAGTATATCCGGGGCCAACTATGGCTACACCTTC. Its protein product is CASSISGANYGYTF. J is TRBJ1-2 and V is TRBV6-1, with D possibly TRBD1 on 5 matching bases. Germline CDR1 is MNHNS and CDR2 is SASEGT. The CDR3 has 14 amino acids. V was shortened by 5 bases and J by 2 bases, with 12 bases between the two germline ends.

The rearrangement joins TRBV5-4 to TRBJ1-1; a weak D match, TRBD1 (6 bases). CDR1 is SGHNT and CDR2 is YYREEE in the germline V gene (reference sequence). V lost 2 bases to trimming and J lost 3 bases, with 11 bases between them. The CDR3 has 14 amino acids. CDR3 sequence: CASSFRGGYTEAFF. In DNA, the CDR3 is TGTGCCAGCAGCTTTAGGGGGGGTTACACTGAAGCTTTCTTT.

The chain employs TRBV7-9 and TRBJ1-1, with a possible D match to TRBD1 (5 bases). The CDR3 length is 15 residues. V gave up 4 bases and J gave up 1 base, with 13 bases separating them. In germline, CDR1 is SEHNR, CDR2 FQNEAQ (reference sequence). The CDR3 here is CASSSYVGGNTEAFF. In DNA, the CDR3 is TGTGCCAGCAGCTCCTACGTCGGGGGGAACACTGAAGCTTTCTTT.

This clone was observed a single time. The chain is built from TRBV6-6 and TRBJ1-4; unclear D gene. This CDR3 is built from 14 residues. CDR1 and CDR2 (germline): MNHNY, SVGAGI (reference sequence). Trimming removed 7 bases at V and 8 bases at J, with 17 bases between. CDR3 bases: TGTGCCAGCAACCGGGGAGGCGTACGAGAAAAACTGTTTTTT. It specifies CASNRGGVREKLFF.

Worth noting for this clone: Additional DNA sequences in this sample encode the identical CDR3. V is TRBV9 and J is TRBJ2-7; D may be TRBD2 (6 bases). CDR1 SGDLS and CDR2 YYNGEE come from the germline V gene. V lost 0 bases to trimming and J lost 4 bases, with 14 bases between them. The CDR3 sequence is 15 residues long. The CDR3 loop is CASSVASGRSYEQYF. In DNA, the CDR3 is TGTGCCAGCAGCGTAGCCTCCGGGAGAAGTTACGAGCAGTACTTC.

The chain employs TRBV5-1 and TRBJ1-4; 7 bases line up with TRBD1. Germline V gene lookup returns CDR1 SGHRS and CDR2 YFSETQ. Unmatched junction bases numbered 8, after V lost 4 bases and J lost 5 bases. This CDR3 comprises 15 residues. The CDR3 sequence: CASSPKQGMNEKLFF. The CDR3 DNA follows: TGCGCCAGCAGCCCAAAACAGGGGATGAATGAAAAACTGTTTTTT.

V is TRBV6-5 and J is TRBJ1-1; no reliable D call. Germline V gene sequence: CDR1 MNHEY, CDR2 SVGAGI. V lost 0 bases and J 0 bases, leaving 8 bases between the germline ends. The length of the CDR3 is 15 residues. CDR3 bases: TGTGCCAGCAGTTACTCAAGAGAGATGAACACTGAAGCTTTCTTT. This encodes CASSYSREMNTEAFF.

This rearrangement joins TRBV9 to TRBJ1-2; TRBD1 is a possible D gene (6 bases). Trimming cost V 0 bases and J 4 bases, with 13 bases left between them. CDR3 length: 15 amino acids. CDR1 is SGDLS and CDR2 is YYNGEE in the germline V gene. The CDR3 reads CASSVDGKGVYGYTF. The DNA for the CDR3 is TGTGCCAGCAGCGTAGATGGGAAGGGGGTCTATGGCTACACCTTC.